This TCR beta chain was identified during a study of cytomegalovirus exposure and HLA in healthy donors. As concerns this clone: The antigen remains unidentified.

General observations from the study: According to reports, the classifier identified cytomegalovirus status with high specificity and sensitivity. The study listed roughly 150 cytomegalovirus-associated TCR beta chains. Rarity marked most TCR sequences, yet some public TCRs occurred in many donors. In vitro checks showed that a few CMV-associated chains really do target CMV antigens.

The ends were cut back, 0 bases at V and 9 bases at J, with 14 bases in the middle. This CDR3 region has 14 residues. The germline V gene encodes CDR1 MNHNY and CDR2 SVGAGI (reference sequence). The method was immunoSEQ multiplex PCR; TCRdb's version includes in-frame clones alone and lacks a portion of them. The profile shows about 130,000 clones, roughly nine tenths of them singletons. The source is a woman aged 18-35 years in good health and CMV-seronegative. The chain uses TRBV6-6 and TRBJ2-5; D is unresolved. Specimen: PBMCs. Here the CDR3 DNA reads TGTGCCAGCAGTTACTCGGTGGAGATATGGTCCCAGTACTTC. As protein: CASSYSVEIWSQYF.